This is a list of T cell receptor beta chains from one sample in a study of Graves' ophthalmopathy and Graves' hyperthyroidism. MiXCR, run by TCRdb on the multiplex PCR reads, gives a single entry per CDR3 protein. There are more than 150,000 distinct CDR3 sequences in the sample; less than 45% occur only once, and 5.8% lies in the top ten. The sample consisted of peripheral blood. These receptors all come from a woman in her 40s with Graves' ophthalmopathy. CDR3s include the opening cysteine and the closing phenylalanine or tryptophan. D genes are given only for firm matches. Part of the rows lack a size; the others show once, few, many or a class for expanded clones.

size: few; length: 17; J: TRBJ2-7; V: TRBV12-5; D: -; CDR3: CASASALQEPSVYEQYF; DNA: TGTGCTAGTGCCTCGGCCTTACAGGAGCCGTCCGTCTACGAGCAGTACTTC
size: many; length: 13; J: TRBJ1-1; V: TRBV12-3/TRBV12-4; D: -; CDR3: CASSLQGRGEAFF; DNA: TGTGCCAGCAGTCTACAGGGAAGGGGTGAAGCTTTCTTT
size: -; length: 20; J: TRBJ2-7; V: TRBV28; D: TRBD2; CDR3: CASSFGAGTSGRSWVYEQYF; DNA: TGTGCCAGCAGTTTCGGGGCGGGGACTAGCGGGAGGAGTTGGGTCTACGAGCAGTACTTC
size: many; length: 13; J: TRBJ1-2; V: TRBV29-1; D: TRBD1; CDR3: CSGGTVDQGGYTF; DNA: TGCAGCGGGGGGACAGTCGATCAGGGTGGCTACACCTTC
size: many; length: 15; J: TRBJ2-7; V: TRBV7-2; D: TRBD2; CDR3: CASSFLAGGTYEQYF; DNA: TGTGCCAGCAGCTTTCTAGCGGGGGGTACCTACGAGCAGTACTTC
size: many; length: 14; J: TRBJ1-5; V: TRBV6-2/TRBV6-3; D: -; CDR3: CASRRRDNNQPQHF; DNA: TGTGCCAGCAGAAGGAGGGACAACAATCAGCCCCAGCATTTT
size: -; length: 16; J: TRBJ2-5; V: TRBV7-2; D: TRBD2; CDR3: CASSLPSGMVEETQYF; DNA: TGTGCCAGCAGCTTACCTAGCGGGATGGTTGAAGAGACCCAGTACTTC
size: many; length: 15; J: TRBJ1-5; V: TRBV6-2/TRBV6-3; D: -; CDR3: CASKGEGSRNQPQHF; DNA: TGTGCCAGCAAGGGAGAAGGGTCTCGCAATCAGCCCCAGCATTTT
size: -; length: 12; J: TRBJ1-1; V: TRBV6-1; D: -; CDR3: CASRGFGTEAFF; DNA: TGTGCCAGCAGAGGCTTTGGTACTGAAGCTTTCTTT
size: -; length: 16; J: TRBJ2-7; V: TRBV28; D: -; CDR3: CASSSPGGQGRNEQYF; DNA: TGTGCCAGCAGTTCTCCTGGGGGGCAGGGGAGGAACGAGCAGTACTTC
size: -; length: 13; J: TRBJ1-1; V: TRBV20-1; D: -; CDR3: CRTEPFTNTEAFF; DNA: TGCAGGACAGAACCCTTTACTAACACTGAAGCTTTCTTT
size: -; length: 15; J: TRBJ1-1; V: TRBV2; D: -; CDR3: CTSRFARDHYSGAFF; DNA: TGTACCAGCAGGTTTGCAAGGGATCATTATTCTGGAGCTTTCTTT
size: many; length: 12; J: TRBJ1-1; V: TRBV29-1; D: -; CDR3: CSVVGEDTEAFF; DNA: TGCAGCGTTGTGGGCGAGGACACTGAAGCTTTCTTT
size: -; length: 15; J: TRBJ2-2; V: TRBV28; D: -; CDR3: CASSPPDTGSGELFF; DNA: TGTGCCAGCAGTCCCCCGGATACAGGGTCCGGGGAGCTGTTTTTT
size: many; length: 15; J: TRBJ1-1; V: TRBV18; D: TRBD1; CDR3: CASSRTGTGDTEAFF; DNA: TGTGCCAGCTCACGGACCGGGACAGGGGACACTGAAGCTTTCTTT